The entry below describes one TCR beta chain. Its target is not known. This entry comes from a study of identical twins. V was pared by 2 bases and J by 9 bases, with 11 bases between. The CDR3 extends over 12 amino acids. Germline-derived CDR1 and CDR2 are SQVTM and ANQGSEA. Unique molecular identifiers were present on cDNA, and template switching added a universal primer site. TCRdb reprocessed the 5' RACE reads with MiXCR, giving one entry per CDR3 protein. The table records some 730,000 distinct CDR3 sequences, 18% of them present only once. Overall study results and limits: Analyses of zero insertions could, in part, be confounded by invariant MAIT and iNKT cells.

In addition, the sample was reused for a study of T cells expressing NK-cell markers. That paper adds: Sequencing of TCR beta repertoires drew on sorted CD3+CD56+NKG2C+, CD3+CD56+NKG2C- and CD3+CD56-NKG2C+ T cells.

This clonotype originated in a woman aged 18-29 years in good health. V usage is TRBV29-1 and J usage is TRBJ2-1, with unresolved D. Input material: PBMCs. This chain's CDR3 is CSVESNGPEQFF. As DNA, the CDR3 is TGCAGCGTTGAATCAAACGGGCCTGAGCAGTTCTTC.